The 10 T cell receptor beta chains given below trace back to one sample, sequenced in a study of breast tumors, draining lymph nodes, adjacent tissues. Samples came from axillary lymph nodes draining the breast cancer. TCRdb itself ran the multiplex PCR reads through MiXCR, one entry per CDR3 protein. The table has about 180,000 distinct CDR3 sequences, approximately 33% seen once. The specimen was axillary lymph node tissue. These receptors originate from a female donor with breast cancer. Some clones in this sample may be carry-over from other donors' samples.

J is TRBJ1-3 and V is TRBV28; D might be TRBD1 (6 bases). The CDR3 is 15 amino acids. Between the trimmed V and J ends, which lost 3 bases and 1 base, there was a span of 10 bases. Per the germline V gene, CDR1 is MDHEN and CDR2 is SYDVKM. The CDR3 coding sequence is TGTGCCAGCAGTTTTGGGGGGCTATCTGGAAACACCATATATTTT. Translating it yields CASSFGGLSGNTIYF.

This sequence joins TRBV13 and TRBJ2-6, with TRBD2 matching 8 bases. The germline gives CDR1 PRHDT, CDR2 FYEKMQ (reference sequence). V shed 5 bases, J shed 4 bases, and the junction held 4 bases outside the gene matches. CDR3 length: 15 amino acids. The CDR3 sequence is CASSKSSGGANVLTF. CDR3 in DNA: TGTGCCAGCAGCAAATCTAGCGGGGGGGCCAACGTCCTGACTTTC.

Concerning this clonotype itself: This could be a read error, since a much larger clone is one nucleotide away. CDR3 amino acids: CSARAPTGSATQYF. CDR3 bases: TGCAGTGCTAGGGCTCCCACGGGGTCAGCGACCCAGTACTTC. V and J are TRBV20-1 and TRBJ2-5; weak D call: TRBD2 (5 bases). The CDR3 totals 14 residues. Trimming cost V 3 bases and J 7 bases, with 18 bases left between them. From germline, CDR1 is DFQATT and CDR2 SNEGSKA (reference sequence).

As concerns this clonotype: This may come from a read error, since a much larger clone is one base off. The genes are TRBV12-3 or TRBV12-4 and TRBJ2-3; D is unresolved. This CDR3 comprises 11 residues. V lost 5 bases, J lost 8 bases, and 8 bases lay in between. CDR3 in amino acids: CASSHGFTQYF. The CDR3 DNA is TGTGCCAGCAGTCACGGGTTTACGCAGTATTTT.

The chain joins TRBV29-1 to TRBJ1-3; D perhaps matches TRBD1 (5 bases). V was cut by 1 base and J by 2 bases, with 6 bases left in between. Per germline, CDR1 SQVTM and CDR2 ANQGSEA. The CDR3 has 13 amino acids. CDR3 sequence (DNA): TGCAGCGTTGAAGCGGGGGCTGGAAACACCATATATTTT. It is translated as CSVEAGAGNTIYF.

This clonotype has a handful of counts. This may stem from a read error, because a much larger clone lies one nucleotide away. The V call is TRBV9, the J call TRBJ2-3, with D unresolved. CDR3 size: 14 residues. The V and J ends lost 3 bases and 0 bases respectively, with 8 bases between them. Germline CDR1 and CDR2: SGDLS and YYNGEE. CDR3 amino acids: CASSGGMSTDTQYF. Written as DNA, the CDR3 is TGTGCCAGCAGCGGGGGAATGAGCACAGATACGCAGTATTTT.

The chain is built from TRBV4-3 and TRBJ2-2, with D hard to call. This CDR3 comprises 14 residues. Trimming left V 1 base short and J 8 bases short, with 11 bases between. The germline gives CDR1 LGHNA, CDR2 YSLEER. CDR3 loop: CASSQAIGRGELFF. CDR3 DNA sequence: TGCGCCAGCAGCCAAGCTATAGGCCGTGGGGAGCTGTTTTTT.

This clonotype was found many times. The chain carries TRBV5-6 and TRBJ1-4; D ambiguous. V dropped 5 bases and J dropped 0 bases, with 5 bases sitting between them. This CDR3 comprises 13 residues. Germline assignment: CDR1 SGHDT and CDR2 YYEEEE. The CDR3 DNA is TGTGCCAGCAGAGGCACAACTAATGAAAAACTGTTTTTT. This translates into CASRGTTNEKLFF.

A word on this clonotype: This may come from a read error, since a much larger clone is one base off. The chain uses TRBV19 and TRBJ1-2; TRBD1 agrees at 8 bases. V dropped 5 bases and J dropped 7; count of bases not matched to a gene: 9. The germline V gene has CDR1 LNHDA and CDR2 SQIVND (reference sequence). CDR3 length: 14 amino acids. The CDR3 region is CASSGDRSRGGYTF. DNA for the CDR3: TGTGCCAGTAGTGGGGACAGGAGTCGGGGTGGCTACACCTTC.

This clonotype was recorded at least ten times. This rearrangement joins TRBV11-3 to TRBJ1-2; tentatively, D is TRBD1 (6 bases). CDR3 length: 14 residues. Germline V gene lookup returns CDR1 SGHNT and CDR2 YENEEA. Trimming stripped 0 bases from V and 7 bases from J, with 12 bases between. CDR3 sequence: CASSLDLRGRGYTF. The CDR3 DNA reads TGTGCCAGCAGCTTAGATCTCAGGGGTCGTGGCTACACCTTC.